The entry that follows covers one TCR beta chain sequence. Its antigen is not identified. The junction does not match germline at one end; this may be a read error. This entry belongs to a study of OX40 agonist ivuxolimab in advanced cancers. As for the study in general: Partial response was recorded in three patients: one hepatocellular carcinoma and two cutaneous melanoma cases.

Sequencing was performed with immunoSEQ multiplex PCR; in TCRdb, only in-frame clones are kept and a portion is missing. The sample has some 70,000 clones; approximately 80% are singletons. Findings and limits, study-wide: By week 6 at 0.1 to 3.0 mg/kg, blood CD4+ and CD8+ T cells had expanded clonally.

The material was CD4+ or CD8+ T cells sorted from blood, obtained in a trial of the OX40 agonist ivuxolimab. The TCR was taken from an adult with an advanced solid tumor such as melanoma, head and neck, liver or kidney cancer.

The CDR3 region is CAGRTSGDTGELFF. DNA of the CDR3: TGTGCCGGTAGGACTAGCGGGGACACCGGGGAGCTGTTTTTT. The chain uses TRBV19 and TRBJ2-2; 12 bases are a match to TRBD2. The CDR3 length is 14 residues. Germline V gives CDR1 LNHDA, CDR2 SQIVND (reference sequence).